This T cell receptor (beta chain) is drawn from a study of blood T cell repertoires in COVID-19. Seattle researchers signed up patients amid active infection and tracked them longitudinally. Per the original data handling: It was from reference gene primer amplification that nucleated cell counts were estimated. Repertoires were generated with immunoSEQ multiplex PCR, while TCRdb's copy carries only in-frame clones and drops some. V and J calls and clone size are those listed in that table; D and trimming were worked out from the DNA. This table has some 130,000 clones, roughly 86% appearing once. The ends lost 1 base at V and 7 bases at J; junction bases unmatched: 6. Germline CDR1 reads SNHLY; CDR2 reads FYNNEI. The CDR3 covers 15 residues.

The TCR was taken from a woman in her 70s with COVID-19, enrolled during active disease. This sequence joins TRBV2 and TRBJ1-5; 8 bases match TRBD1. The sample taken for sequencing was peripheral blood. The CDR3 DNA is TGTGCCAGCAGTGAAGGCAGGGGGCTGGAACAGCCCCAGCATTTT. This translates into CASSEGRGLEQPQHF.